The rows below give T cell receptor beta chains drawn from one sample of a study of response to subunit inactivated influenza vaccine. TCRdb re-called the RT-PCR reads through MiXCR, storing one row per CDR3 protein. Found here are about 650,000 distinct CDR3 sequences, 15% to 18% of them singletons; the top ten hold roughly 12%. The specimen comprised PBMCs from blood, sampled 12 days after vaccination. These receptors originate from a man between 45 and 60 years old who received an inactivated influenza vaccine. CDR3s include the opening cysteine and the closing phenylalanine or tryptophan. A D gene is named only where the DNA matches it firmly. Some rows have no size entry. The others give once, few or many, or a class for an expanded clone.

d_call	cdr3_length	clone_size	j_call	v_call	cdr3_nt	cdr3_aa
TRBD1	14	many	TRBJ2-7	TRBV4-3	TGCGCCAGCAGCCAACAGACAGGGGCCTACGAGCAGTACTTC	CASSQQTGAYEQYF
TRBD1	13	few	TRBJ2-5	TRBV30	TGTGCCAGGAGGACAGGCACCTTCGGGACCCAGTACTTC	CARRTGTFGTQYF
NA	13	many	TRBJ1-3	TRBV3-1	TGTGCCAGCAGCCAGGTCCCGGGAAACACCATATATTTT	CASSQVPGNTIYF
NA	13	many	TRBJ1-1	TRBV6-6	TGTGCCAGCAGTCCCGGAGGGATGGGTGAAGCTTTCTTT	CASSPGGMGEAFF
TRBD2	19	many	TRBJ2-1	TRBV27	TGTGCCAGCAGTTTATTCGGGACTAGCGGAGCTAGCTCCTACAATGAGCAGTTCTTC	CASSLFGTSGASSYNEQFF
NA	17	NA	TRBJ2-1	TRBV7-2	TGTGCCAGCAGTTACAACAGGTGGACCTTATCCTACAATGAGCAGTTCTTC	CASSYNRWTLSYNEQFF
NA	19	NA	TRBJ2-3	TRBV11-2	TGTGCCAGCAGCTTAGTGGGGGATAGGCTAGCCTTGAAGGGAGATACGCAGTATTTT	CASSLVGDRLALKGDTQYF
NA	15	few	TRBJ2-2	TRBV20-1	TGCAGTGCTAGAGATCGCCGGATGGGCACCGGGGAGCTGTTTTTT	CSARDRRMGTGELFF
NA	15	few	TRBJ2-1	TRBV9	TGTGCCAGCAGCGAGCGGGTCAGCTCCTACAATGAGCAGTTCTTC	CASSERVSSYNEQFF
NA	13	NA	TRBJ1-6	TRBV25-1	TGTGCCAGCAGCGCAAACGATAATTCACCCCTCCACTTT	CASSANDNSPLHF
NA	13	NA	TRBJ2-5	TRBV6-2/TRBV6-3	TGTGCCAGCAGTTTCACAGGGTCGGAGACCCAGTACTTC	CASSFTGSETQYF
NA	16	few	TRBJ2-5	TRBV11-2	TGTGCCAGCAGCTTAAACCCCTTGGGCAGGCAAGAGACCCAGTACTTC	CASSLNPLGRQETQYF
NA	13	few	TRBJ2-1	TRBV28	TGTGCCAGCAACAAAGAGGCTGAATTAAAGGAGTTCTTC	CASNKEAELKEFF
NA	17	NA	TRBJ1-2	TRBV9	TGTGCCAGCAGCGTAGGGGAGGGGGGCTCGAGTCGCGATGGCTACACCTTC	CASSVGEGGSSRDGYTF
TRBD2	18	few	TRBJ2-2	TRBV7-8	TGTGCCAGCAGCTTAGGTTCTAGCGGAAAGGAGAACACCGGGGAGCTGTTTTTT	CASSLGSSGKENTGELFF
NA	14	NA	TRBJ1-4	TRBV6-4	TGTGCCAGCAGTGCCCCCGGGACTAATGAAAAACTGTTTTTT	CASSAPGTNEKLFF
NA	14	few	TRBJ2-3	TRBV18	TGTGCCAGCTCACCACAGTCGGGCACAGATACGCAGTATTTT	CASSPQSGTDTQYF